The present entry profiles one T cell receptor beta chain with its context. This entry comes from a study of blood T cell repertoires in COVID-19. CDR3 length equals 16 residues. With 3 bases removed from V and 2 bases from J, the gap between germline ends came to 16 bases. CDR1 and CDR2 (germline): MNHEY, SMNVEV (reference sequence). Some clones are missing from TCRdb's copy, which holds only in-frame ones; the method was immunoSEQ multiplex PCR. The table records about 270,000 clones, 85% to 95% of them present only once. The chain carries TRBV27 and TRBJ1-2; D gene unclear. The sample comprised PBMCs or T cells enriched from blood (not recorded which). This clonotype was obtained from a man aged 35-49 years who had been exposed to COVID-19. The CDR3 DNA reads as TGTGCCAGCAGTTTCGGTGCGGGGAGATACAACTATGGCTACACCTTC. It translates to CASSFGAGRYNYGYTF.